The TCR beta chain described here comes from a study of blood T cell repertoires in COVID-19. Study background: The origin of the acute and convalescent COVID-19 samples was the United States, Italy and Spain.

Assignment of participants to cohorts was predicated upon participant-reported clinical history. Trimming removed 6 bases at V and 8 bases at J, with 16 bases between. The CDR3 covers 13 residues. The germline V gene encodes CDR1 MDHEN and CDR2 SYDVKM. Method: immunoSEQ multiplex PCR; TCRdb's copy keeps in-frame clones and lacks some. This table has 300,000 to 350,000 clones, about 90% appearing once. The genes are TRBV28 and TRBJ1-2, with D tentatively TRBD1 (5 bases). This sequence originates from a woman aged 18-30 years with acute COVID-19. The sample comprised PBMCs or T cells enriched from blood (not recorded which). CDR3 region: CASRRRGRGGYTF. The CDR3, as DNA: TGTGCCAGCAGGAGGAGGGGCCGGGGCGGCTACACCTTC.